Below are 28 T cell receptor beta chains sequenced from a single sample in a study of T cells in Graves' hyperthyroidism and ophthalmopathy. RNA transcripts were the template for amplifying TCR beta CDR3 regions. A set of HTBI primers served as the primers for a first-round RT-PCR of the TCR CDR3. Via MiXCR, TCRdb re-called the multiplex PCR reads, giving one row per CDR3 protein. Of 600,000 to 900,000 distinct CDR3 sequences detected, about 17% appear once; the ten largest clones hold over 7.5%. The material sequenced was blood. These receptors were obtained from a man aged 18 to 30 with Graves' hyperthyroidism.

The chain is built from TRBV10-2 and TRBJ2-1; the D call may be TRBD1 or TRBD2 (7 bases each). Trimming left V 7 bases short and J 7 bases short, with 17 bases between. Germline V lookup: CDR1 WSHSY, CDR2 SAAADI. The CDR3 extends over 14 amino acids. DNA of the CDR3: TGCGCCAGCAAGGGGGCGGGAGCGTATAATGAGCAGTTCTTC. Translating it yields CASKGAGAYNEQFF.

This clonotype was detected many times. The genes are TRBV20-1 and TRBJ2-1; 11 bases align to TRBD2. The CDR3 has 15 amino acids. Unmatched junction bases numbered 4, after V lost 5 bases and J lost 1 base. CDR1 is DFQATT, CDR2 SNEGSKA, per germline (reference sequence). The CDR3 DNA reads as TGCAGTGCTCCCGGGACTAGCGGATCCTACAATGAGCAGTTCTTC. Its translation: CSAPGTSGSYNEQFF.

This clonotype was seen at least ten times. J is TRBJ2-7 and V is TRBV24-1; D is unclear. Trimming removed 4 bases at V and 1 base at J, with 10 bases between. The CDR3 sequence is 14 residues long. Germline CDR1 KGHDR, CDR2 SFDVKD. The CDR3 coding sequence is TGTGCCACCAGTGACCGACTCAAGTCCTACGAGCAGTACTTC. Translation gives CATSDRLKSYEQYF.

This clonotype has a count of ten or more. This chain uses TRBV6-7 with TRBJ1-5; D gene ambiguous. TRBV6-7 qualifies as an ORF whose function is uncertain. This CDR3 is built from 16 residues. V lost 5 bases and J lost 6, with 20 bases in between. DNA for the CDR3: TGTGCCAGCAGTACCACCCTCCAAGGGCTGGGTCAGCCCCAGCATTTT. Encoded protein: CASSTTLQGLGQPQHF.

In its sample, this clonotype was seen a few times. CDR3 sequence reads: CASSIDETQYF. The CDR3 nucleotides are TGTGCCAGTAGTATAGATGAGACCCAGTACTTC. V usage is TRBV19 and J usage is TRBJ2-5; D is uncertain. The germline V and J ends were trimmed by 0 bases and 5 bases, with 1 base remaining between them. This CDR3 is 11 amino acids long. Germline V gene lookup returns CDR1 LNHDA and CDR2 SQIVND (reference sequence).

This clonotype was picked up many times. CDR3 loop: CAWSLGWLGTSPGDEQFF. CDR3 DNA sequence: TGTGCCTGGAGTTTAGGGTGGTTAGGGACTAGCCCTGGGGATGAGCAGTTCTTC. The rearrangement joins TRBV30 to TRBJ2-1, with 9 bases aligning to TRBD2. Germline V gene data show CDR1 as GTSNPN and CDR2 as SVGIG (reference sequence). V was pared by 2 bases and J by 8 bases, with 19 bases of the junction left unmatched. This CDR3 has 18 residues. The full variable domain, completed using reference TRBV30 and TRBJ2-1, is SQTIHQWPATLVQPVGSPLSLECTVEGTSNPNLYWYRQAAGRGLQLLFYSVGIGQISSEVPQNLSASRPQDRQFILSSKKLLLSDSGFYLCAWSLGWLGTSPGDEQFFGPGTRLTVL.

This clonotype was counted ten times or more. The chain carries TRBV12-3 or TRBV12-4 and TRBJ2-3, with 11 bases fitting TRBD2. Unmatched junction bases numbered 13, after V lost 6 bases and J lost 2 bases. The CDR3 loop spans 18 amino acids. DNA of the CDR3: TGTGCCAGCAGCAGCCTGGGGGCTAGCGGGAGGTTCACAGATACGCAGTATTTT. Amino acids: CASSSLGASGRFTDTQYF.

This clonotype was counted only a few times. The J gene is TRBJ2-7, the V gene TRBV7-9; 10 bases are a match to TRBD2. Per the germline V gene, CDR1 is SEHNR and CDR2 is FQNEAQ (reference sequence). Trimming took 5 bases from V and 0 from J; bases not matched to a gene: 4. The CDR3 contains 15 residues. The CDR3 DNA sequence: TGTGCCAGCAGCAGTAGCGGGAGGTTCTCCTACGAGCAGTACTTC. It translates to CASSSSGRFSYEQYF.

This clonotype was seen a handful of times. The CDR3 loop is CASSPHRSRALQTQYF. The CDR3, as DNA: TGTGCCAGCAGTCCACATCGCTCCCGGGCTCTTCAGACCCAGTACTTC. This chain joins TRBV27 and TRBJ2-5; D gene uncertain. Germline CDR1 MNHEY, CDR2 SMNVEV (reference sequence). Deletions cut 5 bases from V and 6 bases from J, with 22 bases between. The CDR3 covers 16 residues.

This clonotype has a handful of counts. The chain uses TRBV27 and TRBJ2-7; D is unclear. In germline, CDR1 is MNHEY, CDR2 SMNVEV (reference sequence). The CDR3 runs to 14 residues. The V gene lost 6 bases and the J gene lost 2 bases, with 14 bases spanning the gap. The CDR3 bases are TGTGCCAGCAGGGGGTCTCGCGGCCCCTACGAGCAGTACTTC. It translates to CASRGSRGPYEQYF.

This clonotype was detected ten times or more. The chain links TRBV7-2 to TRBJ2-7; D gene unclear. The CDR3 covers 14 residues. Germline values: CDR1 SGHTA, CDR2 FQGNSA. Trimming took 4 bases from V and 2 from J, leaving 12 bases between them. As DNA, the CDR3 is TGTGCCAGCAGCTCACCGCGTCGGCCCTACGAGCAGTACTTC. Encoded protein: CASSSPRRPYEQYF.

This sequence joins TRBV28 and TRBJ1-4, with D unclear. The germline CDR1 and CDR2 sequences are MDHEN and SYDVKM. Trimming cost V 4 bases and J 8 bases, with 14 bases left between them. CDR3 length equals 14 residues. This CDR3 reads CASSWANEGEKLFF. DNA for the CDR3: TGTGCCAGCAGTTGGGCCAATGAAGGGGAAAAACTGTTTTTT.

This clonotype was observed a few times. The V call is TRBV7-8, the J call TRBJ2-2; 11 positions match TRBD2. The V gene's germline CDR1 is SGHVS and CDR2 FQNEAQ. The CDR3 has 18 amino acids. The junction had 6 bases not matched to a gene; V was cut back by 2 bases and J by 1 base. CDR3 region: CASSLLAGGPVNTGELFF. The CDR3 bases are TGTGCCAGCAGCTTACTAGCGGGAGGCCCCGTGAACACCGGGGAGCTGTTTTTT.

This clonotype was found many times. This sequence joins TRBV12-3 or TRBV12-4 and TRBJ1-5; perhaps TRBD1 as D (6 bases). The CDR3 sequence is 17 residues long. V lost 8 bases and J lost 4, with 24 bases in between. The CDR3 reads CASRTTGGGPYNQPQHF. The CDR3 DNA sequence: TGTGCCAGCCGTACCACTGGGGGGGGGCCTTATAATCAGCCCCAGCATTTT.

Only a few counts were recorded for this clonotype. J is TRBJ2-7 and V is TRBV5-1; D perhaps matches TRBD1 (7 bases). V was trimmed by 1 base and J by 3 bases, leaving 14 bases between them. The CDR3 runs to 15 residues. Germline V CDR1 and CDR2: SGHRS, YFSETQ. CDR3 in amino acids: CASSLWAGQNYEQYF. For the CDR3, the DNA is TGCGCCAGCAGCTTGTGGGCGGGACAGAACTACGAGCAGTACTTC.

At least ten counts were recorded for this clonotype. The rearrangement links TRBV30 to TRBJ2-2; D gene ambiguous. Germline V CDR1 and CDR2: GTSNPN, SVGIG (reference sequence). This CDR3 region has 12 residues. V was clipped by 0 bases and J by 4 bases, with 3 bases between them. This CDR3 is CAWSVATGELFF. DNA of the CDR3: TGTGCCTGGAGTGTAGCCACCGGGGAGCTGTTTTTT.

This clonotype was detected many times. The chain uses TRBV20-1 and TRBJ2-5; TRBD2 matches at 7 bases. The CDR3 covers 11 residues. V lost 1 base, J lost 9 bases, and 2 bases stayed unmatched. CDR1 is DFQATT, CDR2 SNEGSKA, per germline (reference sequence). The CDR3 nucleotides read TGCAGTGCTAGAGTACTAGCGCCCCAGTACTTC. Translated, it gives CSARVLAPQYF.

This clonotype was picked up a small number of times. The chain couples TRBV6-1 to TRBJ1-4; TRBD1 matches at 8 bases. CDR3 length: 15 amino acids. The junction had 6 bases not matched to a gene; V was cut back by 3 bases and J by 6 bases. Germline-derived CDR1 and CDR2 are MNHNS and SASEGT. This CDR3 is CASSEIDRGHEKLFF. CDR3 coding DNA: TGTGCCAGCAGTGAGATCGACAGGGGACATGAAAAACTGTTTTTT.

This clonotype came up many times. This chain joins TRBV11-3 and TRBJ2-7, with D perhaps TRBD2 (6 bases). Looked up from germline, CDR1 is SGHNT and CDR2 is YENEEA. Between the trimmed V and J ends, which lost 5 bases and 0 bases, there was a span of 11 bases. The length of the CDR3 is 14 residues. The CDR3 nucleotides read TGTGCCAGCAGCCGTGGGAGGAGCTCCTACGAGCAGTACTTC. Translated, it gives CASSRGRSSYEQYF. Full variable domain (remainder filled in from reference TRBV11-3 and TRBJ2-7): EAGVVQSPRYKIIEKKQPVAFWCNPISGHNTLYWYLQNLGQGPELLIRYENEEAVDDSQLPKDRFSAERLKGVDSTLKIQPAELGDSAVYLCASSRGRSSYEQYFGPGTRLTVT.

The chain employs TRBV27 and TRBJ1-2; 9 bases agree with TRBD1. Germline-derived CDR1 and CDR2 are MNHEY and SMNVEV (reference sequence). Trimming removed 5 bases from V and 7 bases from J; junction bases left unmatched: 11. CDR3 size: 15 residues. The CDR3 reads CASSPRTGASSGYTF. The CDR3 DNA reads TGTGCCAGCAGTCCCCGGACAGGGGCTAGTAGTGGCTACACCTTC.

This clonotype was observed many times. The chain joins TRBV28 to TRBJ2-3; D is uncertain. The V end lost 2 bases, the J end lost 0 bases, and 9 bases lay between the germline ends. Germline CDR1 and CDR2: MDHEN and SYDVKM. There are 15 residues in the CDR3. As DNA, the CDR3 is TGTGCCAGCAGTTTAGGGTCTGGGAGCACAGATACGCAGTATTTT. This gives the protein CASSLGSGSTDTQYF. Together with reference TRBV28 and TRBJ2-3, the CDR3 gives the full variable domain: DVKVTQSSRYLVKRTGEKVFLECVQDMDHENMFWYRQDPGLGLRLIYFSYDVKMKEKGDIPEGYSVSREKKERFSLILESASTNQTSMYLCASSLGSGSTDTQYFGPGTRLTVL.

CDR3 bases: TGTGCCAGCAGTTACTTCCTATCATATCAAAGCTCCTACGAGCAGTACTTC. Protein: CASSYFLSYQSSYEQYF. The chain uses TRBV28 and TRBJ2-7; D unclear. Germline values: CDR1 MDHEN, CDR2 SYDVKM. The CDR3 has 17 amino acids. Trimming pared 4 bases from V and 0 bases from J, leaving 19 bases between.

This clonotype was found a few times. The CDR3 DNA sequence: TGTGCCAGCAGTCCTACGGGGCGCGGGACCCAGTACTTC. Translated, it gives CASSPTGRGTQYF. The chain employs TRBV28 and TRBJ2-5, with D perhaps assigned TRBD1 or TRBD2 (5 bases each). The CDR3 is 13 amino acids. The germline V gene encodes CDR1 MDHEN and CDR2 SYDVKM. Trimming took 5 bases from V and 7 from J, leaving 14 bases between them.

This clonotype was observed at least ten times. The chain is built from TRBV2 and TRBJ2-7; D perhaps matches TRBD1 (6 bases). This CDR3 region has 11 residues. CDR1 SNHLY and CDR2 FYNNEI come from the germline V gene. The V end lost 6 bases, the J end lost 6 bases, and 9 bases lay between the germline ends. CDR3 nucleotides: TGTGCCAGCAGAACAGGGACCGAGCAGTACTTC. This gives the protein CASRTGTEQYF.

This rearrangement joins TRBV20-1 to TRBJ1-5; D unresolved. Per the germline V gene, CDR1 is DFQATT and CDR2 is SNEGSKA (reference sequence). This CDR3 spans 12 amino acids. V was pared by 2 bases and J by 5 bases, with 7 bases between. The CDR3 coding sequence is TGCAGTGCTAGAAGGTCTGATCAGCCCCAGCATTTT. Protein product: CSARRSDQPQHF.

This clonotype was observed many times. The chain combines TRBV20-1 with TRBJ2-1; D possibly corresponds to TRBD2 (5 bases). The CDR3 covers 16 residues. Trimming stripped 2 bases from V and 8 bases from J, with 22 bases between. The germline V gene encodes CDR1 DFQATT and CDR2 SNEGSKA (reference sequence). The CDR3 region has the DNA TGCAGTGCTAGACAGAACCGGGATAGAGGGTTCTATGAGCAGTTCTTC. This sequence encodes CSARQNRDRGFYEQFF.

This clonotype has only a few counts. Mismatch with germline at one junction end may stem from a read error. The chain combines TRBV7-9 with TRBJ2-5; a possible D gene is TRBD2 (6 bases). The germline V gene has CDR1 SEHNR and CDR2 FQNEAQ (reference sequence). The CDR3 sequence is 14 residues long. CDR3 sequence reads: CASSRTGSQETRYF. For the CDR3, the DNA is TGTGCCAGCAGCCGAACCGGGAGCCAAGAGACCCGGTACTTC.

This clonotype was seen at least ten times. The chain recombines TRBV30 with TRBJ2-7; no definite D call. The CDR3 totals 13 residues. Germline values: CDR1 GTSNPN, CDR2 SVGIG (reference sequence). Trimming pared 0 bases from V and 5 bases from J, leaving 11 bases between. CDR3: CAWSVGRSNEQYF. The CDR3 DNA reads TGTGCCTGGAGTGTTGGCAGGTCGAACGAGCAGTACTTC.